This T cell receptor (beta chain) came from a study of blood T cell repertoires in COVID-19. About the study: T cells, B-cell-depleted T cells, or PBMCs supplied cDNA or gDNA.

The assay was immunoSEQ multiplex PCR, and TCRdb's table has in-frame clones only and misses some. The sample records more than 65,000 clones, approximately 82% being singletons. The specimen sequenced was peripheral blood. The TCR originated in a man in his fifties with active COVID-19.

For the CDR3, the DNA is TGCGCCAGCAGCTCCCCCGTTGGCAGGGGGAACTACGAGCAGTACTTC. Encoded protein: CASSSPVGRGNYEQYF. The chain carries TRBV5-1 and TRBJ2-7; TRBD1 matches 7 bases. CDR1 SGHRS and CDR2 YFSETQ come from the germline V gene. The CDR3 totals 16 residues. V was clipped by 3 bases and J by 3 bases; unmatched bases: 12.